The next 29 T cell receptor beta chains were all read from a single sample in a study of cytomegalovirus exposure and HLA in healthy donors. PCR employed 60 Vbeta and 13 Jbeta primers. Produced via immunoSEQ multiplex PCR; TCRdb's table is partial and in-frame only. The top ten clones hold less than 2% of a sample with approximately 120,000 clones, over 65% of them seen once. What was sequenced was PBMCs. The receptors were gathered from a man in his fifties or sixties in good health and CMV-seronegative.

The CDR3 reads CASSGAGVQPQHF. The DNA of the CDR3 is TGTGCCAGCAGTGGGGCAGGGGTGCAGCCCCAGCATTTT. The chain joins TRBV2 to TRBJ1-5, with a weak D call TRBD1 (6 bases). The CDR3 has 13 amino acids. Germline loops: CDR1 SNHLY, CDR2 FYNNEI. Trimming stripped 4 bases from V and 7 bases from J, with 11 bases between.

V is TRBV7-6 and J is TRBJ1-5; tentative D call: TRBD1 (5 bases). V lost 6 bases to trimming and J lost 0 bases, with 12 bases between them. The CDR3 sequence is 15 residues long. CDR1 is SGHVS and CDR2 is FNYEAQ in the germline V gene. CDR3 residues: CASSTDGASNQPQHF. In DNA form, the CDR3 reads TGTGCCAGCAGTACCGATGGGGCTAGCAATCAGCCCCAGCATTTT.

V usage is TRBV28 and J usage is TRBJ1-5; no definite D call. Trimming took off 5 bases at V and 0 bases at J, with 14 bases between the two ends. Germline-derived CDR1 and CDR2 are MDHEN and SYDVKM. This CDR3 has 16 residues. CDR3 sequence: CASSGPTTDSNQPQHF. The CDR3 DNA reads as TGTGCCAGCAGTGGCCCCACTACTGATAGCAATCAGCCCCAGCATTTT.

The CDR3 spells CASSPPNRNTEAFF. DNA of the CDR3: TGTGCCAGCTCACCACCCAACAGGAACACTGAAGCTTTCTTT. The chain uses TRBV18 and TRBJ1-1; unclear D gene. Trimming removed 0 bases at V and 1 base at J, with 6 bases between. This CDR3 comprises 14 residues. Germline lookup yields CDR1 KGHSH and CDR2 LQKENI.

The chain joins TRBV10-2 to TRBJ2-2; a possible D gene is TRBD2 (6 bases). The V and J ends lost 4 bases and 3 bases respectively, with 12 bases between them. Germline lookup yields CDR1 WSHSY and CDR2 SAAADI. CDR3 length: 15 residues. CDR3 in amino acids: CASSARGYDTGELFF. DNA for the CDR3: TGCGCCAGCAGTGCTCGGGGGTATGACACCGGGGAGCTGTTTTTT.

CDR3 sequence (DNA): TGTGCCAGCAGCCAAGAATCGGGGGTCCCCTACGAGCAGTACGTC. This translates into CASSQESGVPYEQYV. This sequence joins TRBV4-2 and TRBJ2-7, with a tentative D call TRBD2 (6 bases). Between the trimmed V and J ends, which lost 0 bases and 2 bases, there was a span of 11 bases. Germline values: CDR1 LGHNA, CDR2 YNFKEQ. The CDR3 has 15 residues.

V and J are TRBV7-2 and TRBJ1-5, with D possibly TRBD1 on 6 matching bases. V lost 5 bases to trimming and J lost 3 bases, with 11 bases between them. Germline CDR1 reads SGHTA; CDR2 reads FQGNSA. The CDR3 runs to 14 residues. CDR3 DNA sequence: TGTGCCAGCAGCCCACAGGGATTCAATCAGCCCCAGCATTTT. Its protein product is CASSPQGFNQPQHF. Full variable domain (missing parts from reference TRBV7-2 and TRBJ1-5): GAGVSQSPSNKVTEKGKDVELRCDPISGHTALYWYRQSLGQGLEFLIYFQGNSAPDKSGLPSDRFSAERTGGSVSTLTIQRTQQEDSAVYLCASSPQGFNQPQHFGDGTRLSIL.

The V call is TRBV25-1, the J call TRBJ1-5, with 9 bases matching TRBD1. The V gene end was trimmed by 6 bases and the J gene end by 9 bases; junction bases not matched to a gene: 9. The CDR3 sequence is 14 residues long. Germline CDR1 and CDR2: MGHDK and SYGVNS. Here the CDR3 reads CASRGQGQDRPQHF. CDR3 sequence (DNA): TGTGCCAGCAGGGGACAGGGCCAGGATCGGCCCCAGCATTTT. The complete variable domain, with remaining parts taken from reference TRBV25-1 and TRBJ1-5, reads EADIYQTPRYLVIGTGKKITLECSQTMGHDKMYWYQQDPGMELHLIHYSYGVNSTEKGDLSSESTVSRIRTEHFPLTLESARPSHTSQYLCASRGQGQDRPQHFGDGTRLSIL.

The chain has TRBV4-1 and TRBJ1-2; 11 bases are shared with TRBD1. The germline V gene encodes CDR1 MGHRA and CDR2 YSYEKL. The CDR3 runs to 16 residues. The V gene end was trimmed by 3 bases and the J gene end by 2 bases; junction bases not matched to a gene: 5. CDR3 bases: TGCGCCAGCAGCCAGACCGGGACAGGGGGAAACTATGGCTACACCTTC. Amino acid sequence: CASSQTGTGGNYGYTF.

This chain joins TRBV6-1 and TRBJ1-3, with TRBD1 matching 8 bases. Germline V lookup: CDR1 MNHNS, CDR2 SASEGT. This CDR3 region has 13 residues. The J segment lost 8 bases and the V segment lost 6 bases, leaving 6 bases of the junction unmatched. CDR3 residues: CASRTGGLDTIYF. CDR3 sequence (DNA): TGTGCCAGCAGAACAGGGGGGTTGGACACCATATATTTT.

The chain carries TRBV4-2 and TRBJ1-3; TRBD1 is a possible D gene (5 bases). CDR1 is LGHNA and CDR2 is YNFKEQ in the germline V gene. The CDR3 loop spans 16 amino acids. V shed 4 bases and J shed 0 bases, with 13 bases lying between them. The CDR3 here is CASSPDSASSGNTIYF. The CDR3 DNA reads TGTGCCAGCAGCCCAGACAGTGCCAGCTCTGGAAACACCATATATTTT.

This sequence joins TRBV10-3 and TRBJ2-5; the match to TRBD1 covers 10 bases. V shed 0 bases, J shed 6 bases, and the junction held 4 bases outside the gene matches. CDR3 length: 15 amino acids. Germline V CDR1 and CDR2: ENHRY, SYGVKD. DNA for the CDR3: TGTGCCATCAGTGAGTCGGGACAGGGGAGGAAGACCCAGTACTTC. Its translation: CAISESGQGRKTQYF.

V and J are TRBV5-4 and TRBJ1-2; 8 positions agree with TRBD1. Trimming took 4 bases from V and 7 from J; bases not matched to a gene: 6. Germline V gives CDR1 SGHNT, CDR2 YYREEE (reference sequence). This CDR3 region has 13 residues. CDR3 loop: CASSLQGAGGYTF. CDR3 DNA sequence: TGTGCCAGCAGCCTGCAGGGGGCCGGTGGCTACACCTTC.

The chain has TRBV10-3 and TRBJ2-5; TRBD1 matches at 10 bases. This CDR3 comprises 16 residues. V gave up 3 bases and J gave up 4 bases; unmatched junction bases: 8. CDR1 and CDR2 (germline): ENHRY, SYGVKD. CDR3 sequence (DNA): TGTGCCATCAGTGATTCGGGGACAGGGGAGGGAGAGACCCAGTACTTC. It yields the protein CAISDSGTGEGETQYF.

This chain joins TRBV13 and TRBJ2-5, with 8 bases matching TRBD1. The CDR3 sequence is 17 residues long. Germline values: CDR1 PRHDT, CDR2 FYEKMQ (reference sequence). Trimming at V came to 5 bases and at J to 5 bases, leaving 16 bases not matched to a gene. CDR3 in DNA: TGTGCCAGCAGCCAACTTTCTTCAGGGGGCCGAGAGGAGACCCAGTACTTC. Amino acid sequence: CASSQLSSGGREETQYF.

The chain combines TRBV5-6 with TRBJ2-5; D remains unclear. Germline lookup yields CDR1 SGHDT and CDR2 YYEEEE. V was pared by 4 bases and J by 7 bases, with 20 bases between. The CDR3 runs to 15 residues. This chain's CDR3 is CASSPLPGNPGTQYF. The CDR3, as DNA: TGTGCCAGCAGCCCATTACCTGGCAATCCAGGGACCCAGTACTTC.

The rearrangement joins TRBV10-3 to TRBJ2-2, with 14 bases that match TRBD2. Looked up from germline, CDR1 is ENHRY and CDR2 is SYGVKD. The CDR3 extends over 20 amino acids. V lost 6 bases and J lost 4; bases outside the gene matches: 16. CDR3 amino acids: CAIRPGLAGATRGGTGELFF. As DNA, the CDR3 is TGTGCCATCAGACCGGGACTAGCGGGGGCCACGCGCGGGGGCACCGGGGAGCTGTTTTTT.

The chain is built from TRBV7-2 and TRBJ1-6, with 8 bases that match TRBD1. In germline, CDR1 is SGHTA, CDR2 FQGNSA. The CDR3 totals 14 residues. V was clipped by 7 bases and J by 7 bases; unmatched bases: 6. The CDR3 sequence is CASNPRGHNSPLHF. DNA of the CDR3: TGTGCCAGCAACCCCAGGGGGCACAATTCACCCCTCCACTTT.

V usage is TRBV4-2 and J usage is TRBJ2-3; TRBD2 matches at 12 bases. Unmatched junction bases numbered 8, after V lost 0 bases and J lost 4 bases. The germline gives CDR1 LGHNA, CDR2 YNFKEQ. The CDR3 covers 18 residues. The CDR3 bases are TGTGCCAGCAGCCAAGACCCCTGGACTAGCGGGGAACCAGATACGCAGTATTTT. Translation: CASSQDPWTSGEPDTQYF.

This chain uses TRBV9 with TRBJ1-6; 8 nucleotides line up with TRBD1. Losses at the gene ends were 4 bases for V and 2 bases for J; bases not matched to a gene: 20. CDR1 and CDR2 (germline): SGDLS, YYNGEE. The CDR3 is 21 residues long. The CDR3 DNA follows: TGTGCCAGCAGCCCCGACACCCTTAAACAGGGGGGCGTCCCCTATAATTCACCCCTCCACTTT. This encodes CASSPDTLKQGGVPYNSPLHF.

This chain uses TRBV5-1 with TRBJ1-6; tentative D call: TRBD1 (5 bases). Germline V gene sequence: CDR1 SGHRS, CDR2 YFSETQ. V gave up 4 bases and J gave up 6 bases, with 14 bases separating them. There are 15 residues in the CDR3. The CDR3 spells CASSPDSDTNSPLHF. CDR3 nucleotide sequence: TGCGCCAGCAGCCCCGACAGCGACACTAATTCACCCCTCCACTTT.

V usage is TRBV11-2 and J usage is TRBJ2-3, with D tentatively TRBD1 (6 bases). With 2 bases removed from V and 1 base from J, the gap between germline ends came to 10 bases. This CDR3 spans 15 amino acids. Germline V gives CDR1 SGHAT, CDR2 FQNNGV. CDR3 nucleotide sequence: TGTGCCAGCAGCTTATCAGGGGCCCGCACAGATACGCAGTATTTT. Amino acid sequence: CASSLSGARTDTQYF.

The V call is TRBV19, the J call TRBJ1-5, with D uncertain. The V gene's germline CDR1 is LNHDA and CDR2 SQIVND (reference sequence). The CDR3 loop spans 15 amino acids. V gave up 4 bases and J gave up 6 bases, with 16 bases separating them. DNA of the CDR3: TGTGCCAGTAGTACAGCGGCCTTGGGAGGTCAGCCCCAGCATTTT. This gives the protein CASSTAALGGQPQHF.

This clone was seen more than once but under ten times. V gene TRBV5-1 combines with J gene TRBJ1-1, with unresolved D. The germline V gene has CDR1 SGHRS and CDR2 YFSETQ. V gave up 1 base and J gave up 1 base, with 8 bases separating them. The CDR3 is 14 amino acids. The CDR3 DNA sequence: TGCGCCAGCAGCTTGTTTCCCAGGAACACTGAAGCTTTCTTT. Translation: CASSLFPRNTEAFF.

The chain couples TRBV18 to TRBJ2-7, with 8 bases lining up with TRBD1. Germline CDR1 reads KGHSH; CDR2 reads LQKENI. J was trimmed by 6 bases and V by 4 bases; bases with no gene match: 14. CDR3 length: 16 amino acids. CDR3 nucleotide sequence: TGTGCCAGCTCACGTCCCGGGACAGGTAATCGTGGCGAGCAGTACTTC. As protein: CASSRPGTGNRGEQYF.

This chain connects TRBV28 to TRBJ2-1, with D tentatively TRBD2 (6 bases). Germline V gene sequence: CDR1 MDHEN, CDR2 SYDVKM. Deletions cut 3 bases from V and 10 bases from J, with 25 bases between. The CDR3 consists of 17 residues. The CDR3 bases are TGTGCCAGCAGTTTTAGTGGGCCCTCGGCCGGGAGAGAGGAGCAGTTCTTC. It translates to CASSFSGPSAGREEQFF.

CDR3 amino acids: CASSQDSPRTGGAEQYF. The CDR3 DNA sequence: TGTGCCAGCAGCCAAGATAGCCCAAGGACAGGGGGCGCCGAGCAGTACTTC. This chain links TRBV4-2 with TRBJ2-7; 11 bases agree with TRBD1. CDR1 is LGHNA and CDR2 is YNFKEQ in the germline V gene. Germline trimming cut 0 bases from V and 6 bases from J; bases unmatched to any gene: 10. The CDR3 totals 17 residues.

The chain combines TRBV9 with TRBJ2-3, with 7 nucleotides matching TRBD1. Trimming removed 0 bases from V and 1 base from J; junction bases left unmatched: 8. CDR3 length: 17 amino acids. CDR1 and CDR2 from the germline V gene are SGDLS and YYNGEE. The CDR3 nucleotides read TGTGCCAGCAGCGTAGCGCAGACAGGGATTGGCACAGATACGCAGTATTTT. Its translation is CASSVAQTGIGTDTQYF.

The CDR3 DNA follows: TGTGCCAGCAGTCGGGACTCTAACTATGGCTACACCTTC. Protein product: CASSRDSNYGYTF. The V gene is TRBV7-9, the J gene TRBJ1-2; a possible D gene is TRBD1 (5 bases). V gave up 6 bases and J gave up 0 bases, with 8 bases separating them. Germline V gene sequence: CDR1 SEHNR, CDR2 FQNEAQ (reference sequence). This CDR3 contains 13 residues.